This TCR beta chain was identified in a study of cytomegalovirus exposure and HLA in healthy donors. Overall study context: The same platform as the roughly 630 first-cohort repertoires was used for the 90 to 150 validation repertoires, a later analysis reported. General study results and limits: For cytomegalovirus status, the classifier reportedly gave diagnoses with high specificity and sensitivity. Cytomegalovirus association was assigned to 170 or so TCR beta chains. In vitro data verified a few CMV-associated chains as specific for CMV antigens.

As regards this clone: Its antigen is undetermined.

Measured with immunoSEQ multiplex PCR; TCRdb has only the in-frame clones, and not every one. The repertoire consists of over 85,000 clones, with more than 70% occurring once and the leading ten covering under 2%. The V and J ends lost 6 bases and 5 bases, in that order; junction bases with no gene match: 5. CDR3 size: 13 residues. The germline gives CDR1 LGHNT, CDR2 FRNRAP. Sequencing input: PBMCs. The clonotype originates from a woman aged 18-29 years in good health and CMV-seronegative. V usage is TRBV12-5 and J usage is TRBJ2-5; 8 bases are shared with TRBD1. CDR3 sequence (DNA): TGTGCTAGTGGCTCGACAGGGGCCGAGACCCAGTACTTC. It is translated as CASGSTGAETQYF.